This T cell receptor beta chain was recovered during a study of T-cell reconstitution after alpha-beta-depleted transplantation in children. The length of the CDR3 is 14 residues. CDR1 and CDR2 (germline): MNHEY, SVGEGT. Trimming removed 7 bases from V and 3 bases from J, with 14 bases in between. Note on this clonotype: Its antigen remains unknown.

Broader study findings: Surviving recipient cells, namely T cells and thymic progenitors, were the source of high day-60 TCRbeta diversity in some patients. At around two months after transplant, the alpha-beta T cells were reportedly derived from several hundred expanded clones that came from non-depleted graft cells.

Unique molecular identifiers were built into the TCRbeta library. TCRdb re-derived calls from the PCR reads in MiXCR, one entry per CDR3 protein. The sample yields 500,000 or so distinct CDR3 sequences, roughly 10% seen once. The gene calls are TRBV6-2 or TRBV6-3 and TRBJ2-3; D is possibly TRBD1 (6 bases). This TCR derives from a female patient aged 2-10 years who had a stem cell transplant for aplastic anemia, so the T cells may come from the graft donor. The sequences come from PBMCs, mostly from graft donor cells, collected 180 days after TCRalphabeta/CD19-depleted stem cell transplant. The CDR3 region has the DNA TGTGCCAGCACTTCCAGGGGCCTGACAGATACGCAGTATTTT. Encoded protein: CASTSRGLTDTQYF.